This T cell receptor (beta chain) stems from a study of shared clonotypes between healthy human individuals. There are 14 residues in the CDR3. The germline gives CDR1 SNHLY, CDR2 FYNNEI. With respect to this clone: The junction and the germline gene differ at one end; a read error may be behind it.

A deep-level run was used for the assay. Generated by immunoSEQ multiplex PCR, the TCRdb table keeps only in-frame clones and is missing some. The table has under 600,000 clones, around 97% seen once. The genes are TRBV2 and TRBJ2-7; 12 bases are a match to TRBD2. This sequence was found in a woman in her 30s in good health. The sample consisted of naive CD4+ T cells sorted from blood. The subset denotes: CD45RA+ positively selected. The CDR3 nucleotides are TGTGCCAGCAGTGAAGAGGCTAGCGGGAGGGCCCCGAACTTC. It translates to CASSEEASGRAPNF.